This T cell receptor beta chain was identified in a study of blood T cell repertoires in COVID-19. Overall study: From T cells, B-cell-depleted T cells, or PBMCs came the material, which was cDNA or gDNA.

The method was immunoSEQ multiplex PCR; TCRdb's version includes in-frame clones alone and lacks a portion of them. The sample carries 100,000 to 150,000 clones, around 82% recorded once. Germline CDR1 and CDR2: LGHNA and YNFKEQ. The CDR3 is made up of 19 amino acids. J was trimmed by 7 bases and V by 4 bases; bases with no gene match: 22. Sequenced sample: peripheral blood. The V call is TRBV4-2, the J call TRBJ2-1, with 7 bases aligning to TRBD2. The receptor was isolated from a woman in her 30s who had recovered from COVID-19. The chain's CDR3 is CASSPQSTSRNGGLNEQFF. The CDR3, as DNA: TGTGCCAGCAGCCCCCAATCGACTAGCAGGAATGGTGGCTTGAATGAGCAGTTCTTC.